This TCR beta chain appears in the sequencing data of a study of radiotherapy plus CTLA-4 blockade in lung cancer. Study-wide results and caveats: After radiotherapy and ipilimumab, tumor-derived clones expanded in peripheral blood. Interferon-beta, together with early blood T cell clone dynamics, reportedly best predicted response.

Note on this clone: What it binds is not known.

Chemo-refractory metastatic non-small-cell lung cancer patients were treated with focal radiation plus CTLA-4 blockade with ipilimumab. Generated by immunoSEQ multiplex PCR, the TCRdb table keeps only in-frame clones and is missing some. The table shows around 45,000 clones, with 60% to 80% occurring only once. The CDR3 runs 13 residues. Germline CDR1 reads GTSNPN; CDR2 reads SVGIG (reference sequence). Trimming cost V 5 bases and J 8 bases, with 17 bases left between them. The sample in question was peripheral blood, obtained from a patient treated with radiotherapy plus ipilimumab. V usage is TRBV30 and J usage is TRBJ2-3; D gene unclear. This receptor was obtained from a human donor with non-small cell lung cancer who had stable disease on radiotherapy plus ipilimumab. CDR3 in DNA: TGTGCCTGGCATCCAACCGGTGCTCCTACGCAGTATTTT. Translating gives CAWHPTGAPTQYF.